Below, one TCR beta chain is given with its context. TCRdb's table, derived via immunoSEQ multiplex PCR, lists solely in-frame clones and lacks some. Of about 48,000 clones in the sample, 85% to 95% were seen once. This specimen belongs to a study of T cell changes during pregnancy in multiple sclerosis. Germline loops: CDR1 KGHSH, CDR2 LQKENI. The CDR3 contains 14 residues. The germline V and J ends were trimmed by 2 bases and 3 bases, with 7 bases remaining between them. The specimen comprised CD4+ T cells from peripheral blood mononuclear cells, sampled in the first trimester of pregnancy. The TCR originated in a female donor with multiple sclerosis, enrolled in a pregnancy study. This chain links TRBV18 with TRBJ2-2; D unresolved. This chain's CDR3 is CASSPGRDTGELFF. As DNA, the CDR3 is TGTGCCAGCTCACCAGGCCGGGACACCGGGGAGCTGTTTTTT.